These 13 T cell receptor beta chains were sequenced from one sample in a study of regulatory T cells in long-lasting Graves disease. Time point defined: persistent/refractory GD, antithyroid drugs over 5 years with positive TRAb. Preparation of the TCR library used RNA extracted from PBMCs. Assembly of TCR beta libraries relied on iRepertoire HTBI primers together with Arm-PCR of CDR3 regions. A single record per CDR3 protein comes from TCRdb applying MiXCR to the multiplex PCR reads. The data show roughly 470,000 distinct CDR3 sequences, more than 20% seen once. Source: peripheral blood mononuclear cells (PBMCs), taken when the disease was refractory, from a patient treated with antithyroid drugs. These receptors originate from a female donor with Graves disease.

The genes are TRBV29-1 and TRBJ2-5; TRBD2 matches at 8 bases. Looked up from germline, CDR1 is SQVTM and CDR2 is ANQGSEA. The CDR3 loop spans 13 amino acids. V gave up 5 bases and J gave up 5 bases; unmatched junction bases: 7. The CDR3 region is CSVRSGSSETQYF. The CDR3 bases are TGCAGCGTTCGAAGCGGGAGCAGCGAGACCCAGTACTTC.

This clonotype has just a few counts. The chain uses TRBV30 and TRBJ1-2; D possibly corresponds to TRBD1 (5 bases). The V end lost 1 base, the J end lost 2 bases, and 20 bases lay between the germline ends. Per germline, CDR1 GTSNPN and CDR2 SVGIG (reference sequence). The CDR3 is 17 amino acids. The CDR3 nucleotides are TGTGCCTGGAGTGAATTCCGTAGGCAGGGAAAAAACTATGGCTACACCTTC. Translating gives CAWSEFRRQGKNYGYTF.

This rearrangement joins TRBV19 to TRBJ2-7; 7 bases match TRBD1. This CDR3 has 14 amino acids. J lost 1 base, V lost 3 bases, and 3 bases had no gene match. Looked up from germline, CDR1 is LNHDA and CDR2 is SQIVND (reference sequence). CDR3 residues: CASSISDRSYEQYF. The CDR3 region has the DNA TGTGCCAGTAGTATTTCGGACAGGTCCTACGAGCAGTACTTC.

The V gene is TRBV4-3, the J gene TRBJ2-2; 8 bases are shared with TRBD1. This CDR3 contains 17 residues. V dropped 0 bases and J dropped 4; count of bases not matched to a gene: 7. Germline CDR1 and CDR2: LGHNA and YSLEER. The DNA for the CDR3 is TGCGCCAGCAGCCAAGATTCTCAGGGACAGGCCACCGGGGAGCTGTTTTTT. It translates to CASSQDSQGQATGELFF.

In its sample, this clonotype was seen a few times. The V call is TRBV7-9, the J call TRBJ1-1, with 8 bases matching TRBD1. This CDR3 has 15 residues. The ends lost 3 bases at V and 1 base at J; junction bases unmatched: 4. Germline CDR1 is SEHNR and CDR2 is FQNEAQ (reference sequence). The CDR3 here is CASSFDTGGNTEAFF. Written as DNA, the CDR3 is TGTGCCAGCAGCTTTGACACAGGGGGGAACACTGAAGCTTTCTTT.

This clonotype was seen many times. V gene TRBV28 combines with J gene TRBJ2-5; 7 bases fit TRBD2. The CDR3 has 15 residues. The junction had 9 bases not matched to a gene; V was cut back by 4 bases and J by 4 bases. Per the germline V gene, CDR1 is MDHEN and CDR2 is SYDVKM. CDR3 amino acids: CASSSVAGVGETQYF. CDR3 nucleotide sequence: TGTGCCAGCAGTTCGGTTGCGGGAGTAGGAGAGACCCAGTACTTC. Using reference TRBV28 and TRBJ2-5 for the parts outside the CDR3, the full variable domain is DVKVTQSSRYLVKRTGEKVFLECVQDMDHENMFWYRQDPGLGLRLIYFSYDVKMKEKGDIPEGYSVSREKKERFSLILESASTNQTSMYLCASSSVAGVGETQYFGPGTRLLVL.

This clonotype was seen at least ten times. The V gene is TRBV10-3, the J gene TRBJ2-2; a weak D match, TRBD1 (7 bases). Germline CDR1 ENHRY, CDR2 SYGVKD. CDR3 size: 14 residues. The V end lost 7 bases, the J end lost 3 bases, and 12 bases lay between the germline ends. In nucleotides, the CDR3 is TGTGCCATCAATGGAGGGGGCGACACCGGGGAGCTGTTTTTT. It encodes CAINGGGDTGELFF.

Details on this clonotype: This CDR3 fails to terminate in the conserved phenylalanine or tryptophan, so it likely reflects a read error. The chain combines TRBV27 with TRBJ1-1; TRBD1 matches at 8 bases. Germline loops: CDR1 MNHEY, CDR2 SMNVEV (reference sequence). After removal of 6 bases from V and 0 bases from J, the junction contained 6 bases not matched to a gene. This CDR3 spans 15 amino acids. CDR3 sequence reads: CASRDRAWVNTEAFL. The DNA of the CDR3 is TGTGCCAGCAGGGACAGGGCCTGGGTGAACACTGAAGCTTTCCTT.

This chain joins TRBV27 and TRBJ1-1, with unresolved D. The CDR3 contains 12 residues. V was clipped by 3 bases and J by 6 bases, with 8 bases between them. The germline gives CDR1 MNHEY, CDR2 SMNVEV (reference sequence). The CDR3 sequence is CASSLGRPEAFF. The CDR3, as DNA: TGTGCCAGCAGTTTGGGAAGGCCTGAAGCTTTCTTT.

This clonotype was seen ten or more times. V gene TRBV11-2 combines with J gene TRBJ2-5; perhaps TRBD2 as D (6 bases). The CDR3 contains 15 residues. Per germline, CDR1 SGHAT and CDR2 FQNNGV. V lost 5 bases to trimming and J lost 2 bases, with 15 bases between them. DNA of the CDR3: TGTGCCAGCAGCCGCGGGGCGACGGCGCAAGAGACCCAGTACTTC. Protein product: CASSRGATAQETQYF.

The chain joins TRBV27 to TRBJ2-4; D is undetermined. Germline values: CDR1 MNHEY, CDR2 SMNVEV (reference sequence). This CDR3 region has 17 residues. Trimming stripped 7 bases from V and 0 bases from J, with 19 bases between. CDR3 sequence reads: CASTHRRTDTAKNIQYF. The CDR3 DNA is TGTGCCAGCACCCACCGCCGGACCGACACAGCCAAAAACATTCAGTACTTC.

The table lists this clonotype with many counts. The genes are TRBV27 and TRBJ2-7; 12 bases match TRBD2. CDR3 length: 13 amino acids. Looked up from germline, CDR1 is MNHEY and CDR2 is SMNVEV (reference sequence). The V segment lost 10 bases and the J segment 4 bases; nucleotides outside the gene matches: 5. The CDR3 loop is CATRLAGVYEQYF. The CDR3 DNA follows: TGTGCCACACGACTAGCGGGAGTTTACGAGCAGTACTTC.

This clonotype has only a few counts. The V and J genes are TRBV5-5 and TRBJ2-7; D may be TRBD2 (5 bases). The CDR3 is 15 residues long. Trimming pared 5 bases from V and 0 bases from J, leaving 15 bases between. Germline CDR1 SGHKS, CDR2 YYEKEE (reference sequence). The CDR3 loop reads CASRHPREPSYEQYF. In DNA, the CDR3 is TGTGCCAGCAGGCATCCAAGGGAGCCCTCCTACGAGCAGTACTTC. Variable domain in full (rest from reference TRBV5-5 and TRBJ2-7): DAGVTQSPTHLIKTRGQQVTLRCSPISGHKSVSWYQQVLGQGPQFIFQYYEKEERGRGNFPDRFSARQFPNYSSELNVNALLLGDSALYLCASRHPREPSYEQYFGPGTRLTVT.